This T cell receptor (beta chain) came from a study of T-cell reconstitution after alpha-beta-depleted transplantation in children. Preparation of the TCRbeta library involved a method that used unique molecular identifiers. MiXCR, applied by TCRdb to the PCR reads, yields one record per CDR3 protein. Counted here are about 980,000 distinct CDR3 sequences, roughly 29% occurring once; the ten biggest clones make up more than 25%. Study-wide points: T-cell counts and diversity at one year following transplant were attributed mainly to newly produced T cells. The study reportedly traced alpha-beta T cells about two months after transplant to several hundred expanded graft clones. Some patients' high day-60 TCRbeta diversity was traced to surviving recipient T cells and thymic progenitors.

The CDR3 contains 13 residues. Germline V gives CDR1 SGHKS, CDR2 YYEKEE (reference sequence). V was pared by 7 bases and J by 4 bases, with 11 bases between. As to this clonotype: Its antigen is still unknown.

Material: PBMCs, mostly from graft donor cells, obtained 360 days after TCRalphabeta/CD19-depleted stem cell transplant. V usage is TRBV5-5 and J usage is TRBJ1-4, with no clear D. This TCR was sampled from a boy less than two years old who had a stem cell transplant for SCID, so the T cells may come from the graft donor. The CDR3 nucleotides are TGTGCCAGCTGTAGACTGCTTAATGAAAAACTGTTTTTT. Encoded protein: CASCRLLNEKLFF.